The 18 T cell receptor beta chains below were found in one sample sequenced in a study of CD8 T cells in ankylosing spondylitis. These receptors are not linked to any known antigen. TCRdb passed the 5' RACE reads through MiXCR, listing each CDR3 protein once. The repertoire holds fewer than 550,000 distinct CDR3 sequences, with about 5.4% as singletons. Study results and caveats: Made up of under ten highly homologous variants, a TCR beta motif appeared characteristic of ankylosing spondylitis blood.

Sample: blood, either unsorted or a sorted T cell fraction (not recorded which). All receptors derive from a male donor with ankylosing spondylitis.

This clonotype was counted at least ten times. CDR3 in DNA: TGTGCCAGCAGCTTGGACAGGCCTGGAAGGCAGCCCCAGCATTTT. This codes for CASSLDRPGRQPQHF. The chain has TRBV7-2 and TRBJ1-5; 7 positions match TRBD1. Germline CDR1 reads SGHTA; CDR2 reads FQGNSA. This CDR3 is 15 amino acids long. With 3 bases clipped from V and 7 bases from J, the junction kept 9 bases outside the gene matches.

The chain combines TRBV6-2 or TRBV6-3 with TRBJ2-7, with 14 bases identical to TRBD2. Germline CDR1 reads MNHEY; CDR2 reads SVGEGT. The CDR3 is made up of 16 amino acids. Trimming removed 7 bases from V and 0 bases from J; junction bases left unmatched: 5. The CDR3, as DNA: TGTGCCAGCATGGGACTAGCGGGGGCCTCCTCCTACGAGCAGTACTTC. Amino acid sequence: CASMGLAGASSYEQYF.

This chain connects TRBV2 to TRBJ1-1, with D uncertain. V shed 3 bases and J shed 1 base, with 6 bases lying between them. The CDR3 is 13 residues long. CDR1 and CDR2 (germline): SNHLY, FYNNEI. The CDR3 DNA follows: TGTGCCAGCAGTGACGAACAGAACACTGAAGCTTTCTTT. Amino acid sequence: CASSDEQNTEAFF. The entire variable domain, with the rest obtained from reference TRBV2 and TRBJ1-1, is as follows: EPEVTQTPSHQVTQMGQEVILRCVPISNHLYFYWYRQILGQKVEFLVSFYNNEISEKSEIFDDQFSVERPDGSNFTLKIRSTKLEDSAMYFCASSDEQNTEAFFGQGTRLTVV.

This clonotype was seen only a few times. The gene calls are TRBV6-1 and TRBJ2-7, with D unclear. V was pared by 2 bases and J by 3 bases, with 8 bases between. Per germline, CDR1 MNHNS and CDR2 SASEGT. This CDR3 has 13 residues. CDR3 coding DNA: TGTGCCAGCAGTGAAACGACCCACTACGAGCAGTACTTC. This encodes CASSETTHYEQYF.

This clonotype was counted at least ten times. The rearrangement uses TRBV5-1 and TRBJ2-2, with 13 bases matching TRBD2. Germline CDR1 SGHRS, CDR2 YFSETQ. The length of the CDR3 is 17 residues. The V segment lost 0 bases and the J segment 5 bases; nucleotides outside the gene matches: 4. This chain's CDR3 is CASSLGWTSGRTGELFF. DNA for the CDR3: TGCGCCAGCAGCTTGGGATGGACTAGCGGGAGAACCGGGGAGCTGTTTTTT.

The V and J genes are TRBV20-1 and TRBJ2-7; 7 nucleotides align to TRBD2. V trimming: 3 bases; J trimming: 0 bases; junction bases outside the gene matches: 5. From germline, CDR1 is DFQATT and CDR2 SNEGSKA (reference sequence). The CDR3 runs to 14 residues. The CDR3 protein is CSASRDYYSYEQYF. The CDR3, as DNA: TGCAGTGCTAGTCGGGACTATTACTCCTACGAGCAGTACTTC.

This clonotype was recorded many times. This sequence joins TRBV7-8 and TRBJ2-3; D is undetermined. V shed 4 bases and J shed 8 bases, with 16 bases lying between them. The CDR3 has 14 residues. Germline lookup yields CDR1 SGHVS and CDR2 FQNEAQ. This chain's CDR3 is CASSSPPSSVTQYF. For the CDR3, the DNA is TGTGCCAGCAGCTCCCCACCTTCATCCGTTACGCAGTATTTT.

This clonotype was picked up many times. This chain joins TRBV6-4 and TRBJ2-1; no reliable D call. V lost 2 bases, J lost 0 bases, and 11 bases lay in between. This CDR3 has 16 residues. Germline CDR1 reads MRHNA; CDR2 reads SNTAGT. The CDR3 DNA follows: TGTGCCAGCAGTGACACATTGTCAATCTCCTACAATGAGCAGTTCTTC. Its translation: CASSDTLSISYNEQFF.

This clonotype was found many times. The rearrangement uses TRBV5-5 and TRBJ1-5, with D tentatively TRBD1 (5 bases). Between the trimmed V and J ends, which lost 0 bases and 7 bases, there was a span of 11 bases. The germline CDR1 and CDR2 sequences are SGHKS and YYEKEE (reference sequence). There are 14 residues in the CDR3. The CDR3 region is CASSLGQLEQPQHF. CDR3 nucleotides: TGTGCCAGCAGCTTGGGACAGTTGGAACAGCCCCAGCATTTT.

This clonotype was observed a few times. The J gene is TRBJ1-2, the V gene TRBV6-2 or TRBV6-3; no firm D call. CDR1 and CDR2 (germline): MNHEY, SVGEGT. This CDR3 is built from 16 residues. Trimming took off 0 bases at V and 4 bases at J, with 15 bases between the two ends. CDR3 DNA sequence: TGTGCCAGCAGTTACTCGAGTAGTGGCAGCTCCTATGGCTACACCTTC. Its translation: CASSYSSSGSSYGYTF.

This clonotype has a count of ten or more. The chain uses TRBV12-3 or TRBV12-4 and TRBJ2-3; 9 bases are a match to TRBD2. V lost 3 bases to trimming and J lost 2 bases; unmatched junction nucleotides: 9. The CDR3 has 17 residues. The CDR3 loop reads CASSLASTSGITDTQYF. The DNA of the CDR3 is TGTGCCAGCAGTTTGGCCTCGACTAGCGGAATCACAGATACGCAGTATTTT.

Many counts were recorded for this clonotype. The rearrangement joins TRBV10-3 to TRBJ2-5; D may be TRBD2 (7 bases). V gave up 4 bases and J gave up 2 bases, with 17 bases separating them. Germline V gene sequence: CDR1 ENHRY, CDR2 SYGVKD. The CDR3 is made up of 16 amino acids. CDR3 in DNA: TGTGCCATCAGTGTGGCCCCCGCGGGGGCACAAGAGACCCAGTACTTC. Protein: CAISVAPAGAQETQYF.

The gene calls are TRBV5-5 and TRBJ2-1; 10 nucleotides align to TRBD2. This CDR3 spans 16 amino acids. V was clipped by 2 bases and J by 3 bases; unmatched bases: 5. Germline CDR1 reads SGHKS; CDR2 reads YYEKEE (reference sequence). CDR3: CASSFVPSGSYNEQFF. The CDR3 DNA reads TGTGCCAGCAGCTTCGTGCCTAGCGGGAGCTACAATGAGCAGTTCTTC.

This clonotype was detected many times. V usage is TRBV6-2 or TRBV6-3 and J usage is TRBJ2-7; D is uncertain. The CDR3 length is 14 residues. V was pared by 3 bases and J by 0 bases, with 9 bases between. Germline CDR1 MNHEY, CDR2 SVGEGT. The CDR3 coding sequence is TGTGCCAGCAGTTATCGTCCTCCCTCCTACGAGCAGTACTTC. Translated: CASSYRPPSYEQYF.

This clonotype was counted at least ten times. V is TRBV29-1 and J is TRBJ2-3; 10 bases align to TRBD1. The CDR3 is 13 amino acids. V lost 6 bases and J lost 4; bases outside the gene matches: 4. Germline assignment: CDR1 SQVTM and CDR2 ANQGSEA. As DNA, the CDR3 is TGCAGCGTCCGGGACAGGGGATCAGATACGCAGTATTTT. It translates to CSVRDRGSDTQYF.

This clonotype was seen repeatedly, ten times or more. DNA of the CDR3: TGTGCCAGCAGTTACTCGATACGGGGCGGGCAGCCCCAGCATTTT. This gives the protein CASSYSIRGGQPQHF. The V and J genes are TRBV6-2 or TRBV6-3 and TRBJ1-5; perhaps TRBD1 as D (5 bases). CDR3 length: 15 residues. The V gene's germline CDR1 is MNHEY and CDR2 SVGEGT. Trimming shortened V by 0 bases and J by 7 bases, and 13 bases separated the two germline ends.

This clonotype was detected many times. This chain uses TRBV4-2 with TRBJ2-4; 10 bases are a match to TRBD1. CDR1 is LGHNA, CDR2 YNFKEQ, per germline. This CDR3 contains 13 residues. The ends lost 0 bases at V and 15 bases at J; junction bases unmatched: 5. CDR3 DNA: TGTGCCAGCAGCCAAGACGGACAGGGGGTGAGGTACTTC. It codes for CASSQDGQGVRYF.

This clonotype was recorded at least ten times. The chain recombines TRBV4-3 with TRBJ2-3; D is undetermined. The CDR3 extends over 15 amino acids. Deletions cut 4 bases from V and 0 bases from J, with 11 bases between. The germline CDR1 and CDR2 sequences are LGHNA and YSLEER. CDR3 region: CASSLLIRSTDTQYF. In DNA, the CDR3 is TGCGCCAGCAGCCTCCTGATTCGGAGCACAGATACGCAGTATTTT.